Here is one TCR beta chain with its context. Its matching antigen is unknown. The table came from immunoSEQ multiplex PCR; TCRdb's copy has only in-frame clones and leaves some out. The table lists over 95,000 clones, 70% to 90% of them singletons, with 2.8% in the top ten. This entry comes from a study of T cell responses to AZD1222 COVID-19 vaccine. Turning to the study itself: Pooling of second doses given at about 4 or about 12 weeks was done.

Points from the study as a whole: Seropositive AZD1222 recipients at baseline numbered only five or six. Clonal diversity may have been underestimated, and the donors were mostly white British, with more females than males. Repertoires in all cases were sampled only once the peak T cell response had passed.

Here the sequenced sample was peripheral blood, taken on day 0 of AZD1222 vaccination. This receptor was taken from an adult in good health.

The CDR3 here is CATSRDVGEDNEQFF. The DNA for the CDR3 is TGTGCCACCAGCAGAGATGTAGGGGAGGATAATGAGCAGTTCTTC. The rearrangement links TRBV15 to TRBJ2-1; a weak D match, TRBD2 (6 bases). The germline gives CDR1 LNHNV, CDR2 YYDKDF (reference sequence). CDR3 length: 15 residues. V was cut by 0 bases and J by 7 bases, with 13 bases left in between.